Below, 3 T cell receptor beta chains from the same sample are listed, as sequenced in a study of blood T cell repertoires in COVID-19. Data came from immunoSEQ multiplex PCR; TCRdb stores just in-frame clones and leaves some out. The profile covers about 300,000 clones, with 85% to 90% appearing a single time and around 4.3% taken by the ten largest. The sequenced sample consisted of PBMCs or T cells enriched from blood (not recorded which). Receptors were obtained from a woman aged 18-29 years with acute COVID-19.

This chain connects TRBV28 to TRBJ1-5; D gene ambiguous. CDR1 MDHEN and CDR2 SYDVKM come from the germline V gene. V was trimmed by 6 bases and J by 2 bases, leaving 26 bases between them. The CDR3 extends over 19 amino acids. The CDR3 DNA reads TGTGCCAGCAGAATGCCCATCCACCCGGGGTTATGGGGCAATCAGCCCCAGCATTTT. Protein product: CASRMPIHPGLWGNQPQHF.

The rearrangement uses TRBV19 and TRBJ2-5; the D gene is possibly TRBD1 (5 bases). The V end lost 7 bases, the J end lost 5 bases, and 8 bases lay between the germline ends. Per the germline V gene, CDR1 is LNHDA and CDR2 is SQIVND (reference sequence). The CDR3 sequence is 11 residues long. The CDR3: CASTSGETQYF. The CDR3 bases are TGTGCCAGTACCTCAGGGGAGACCCAGTACTTC.

This chain's CDR3 is CASGLLPGQGKNIQYF. In nucleotides, the CDR3 is TGTGCTAGTGGTTTGCTTCCCGGACAGGGGAAAAACATTCAGTACTTC. This chain uses TRBV12-5 with TRBJ2-4; TRBD1 matches at 9 bases. CDR1 and CDR2 (germline): LGHNT, FRNRAP. The length of the CDR3 is 16 residues. With V trimmed by 2 bases and J by 4 bases, 6 bases remained unmatched.